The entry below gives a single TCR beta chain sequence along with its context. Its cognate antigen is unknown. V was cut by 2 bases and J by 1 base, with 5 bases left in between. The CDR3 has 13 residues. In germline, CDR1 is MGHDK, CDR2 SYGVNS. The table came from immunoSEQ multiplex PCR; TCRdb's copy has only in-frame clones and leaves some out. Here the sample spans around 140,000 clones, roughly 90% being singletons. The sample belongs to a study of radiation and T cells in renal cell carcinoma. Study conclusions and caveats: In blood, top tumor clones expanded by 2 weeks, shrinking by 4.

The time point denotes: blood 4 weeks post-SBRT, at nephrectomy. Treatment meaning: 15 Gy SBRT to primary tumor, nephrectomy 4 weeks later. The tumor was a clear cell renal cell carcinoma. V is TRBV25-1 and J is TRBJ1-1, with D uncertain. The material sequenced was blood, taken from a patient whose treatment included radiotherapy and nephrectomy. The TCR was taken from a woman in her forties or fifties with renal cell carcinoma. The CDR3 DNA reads TGTGCCAGCAGTGAACTAGGGAACACTGAAGCTTTCTTT. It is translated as CASSELGNTEAFF.